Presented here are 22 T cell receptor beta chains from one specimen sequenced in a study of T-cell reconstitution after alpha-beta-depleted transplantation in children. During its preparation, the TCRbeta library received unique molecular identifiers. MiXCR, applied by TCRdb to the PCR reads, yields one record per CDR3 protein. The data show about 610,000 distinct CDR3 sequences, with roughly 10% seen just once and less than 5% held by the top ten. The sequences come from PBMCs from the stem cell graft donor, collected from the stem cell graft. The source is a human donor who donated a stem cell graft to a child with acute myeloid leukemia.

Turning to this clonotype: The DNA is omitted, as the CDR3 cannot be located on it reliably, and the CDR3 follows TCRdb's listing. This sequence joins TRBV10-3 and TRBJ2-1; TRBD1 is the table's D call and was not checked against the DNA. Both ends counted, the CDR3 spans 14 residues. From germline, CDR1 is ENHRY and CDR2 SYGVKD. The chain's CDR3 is CAISVGQGSDERFF.

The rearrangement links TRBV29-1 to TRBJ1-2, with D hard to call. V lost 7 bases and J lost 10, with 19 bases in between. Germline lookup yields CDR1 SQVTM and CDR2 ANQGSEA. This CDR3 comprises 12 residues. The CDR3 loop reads CSAAGPPAIYTF. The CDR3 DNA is TGCAGCGCCGCTGGCCCGCCTGCCATCTACACCTTC.

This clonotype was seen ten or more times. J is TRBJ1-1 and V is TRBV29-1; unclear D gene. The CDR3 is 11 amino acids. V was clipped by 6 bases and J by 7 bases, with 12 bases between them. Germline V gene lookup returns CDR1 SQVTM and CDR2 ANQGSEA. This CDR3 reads CSVLPGLEAFF. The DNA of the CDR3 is TGCAGCGTCCTACCGGGTCTTGAAGCTTTCTTT. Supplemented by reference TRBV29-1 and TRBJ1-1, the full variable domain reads SAVISQKPSRDICQRGTSLTIQCQVDSQVTMMFWYRQQPGQSLTLIATANQGSEATYESGFVIDKFPISRPNLTFSTLTVSNMSPEDSSIYLCSVLPGLEAFFGQGTRLTVV.

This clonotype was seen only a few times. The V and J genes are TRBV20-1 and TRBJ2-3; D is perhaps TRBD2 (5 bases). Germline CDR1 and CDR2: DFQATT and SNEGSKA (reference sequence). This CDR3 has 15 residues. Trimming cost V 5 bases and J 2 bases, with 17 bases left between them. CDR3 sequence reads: CSALPSSSYTDTQYF. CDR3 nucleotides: TGCAGTGCTCTCCCTTCTAGCTCCTACACAGATACGCAGTATTTT.

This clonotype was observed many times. The CDR3, as DNA: TGCGCCAGCAGCTTGAGTCAGGGTAACCGGGACAGAGCCAAAAACATTCAGTACTTC. The encoded protein is CASSLSQGNRDRAKNIQYF. The gene calls are TRBV5-1 and TRBJ2-4; TRBD1 agrees at 7 bases. The germline V gene has CDR1 SGHRS and CDR2 YFSETQ. The CDR3 length is 19 residues. V was pared by 1 base and J by 0 bases, with 13 bases of the junction left unmatched.

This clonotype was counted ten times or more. The CDR3 bases are TGCGCCAGCAGCCAAGGGGAGGCGCAGTACTTC. It encodes CASSQGEAQYF. This chain joins TRBV4-3 and TRBJ2-7; D perhaps matches TRBD2 (6 bases). V was clipped by 1 base and J by 9 bases, with 7 bases between them. From germline, CDR1 is LGHNA and CDR2 YSLEER. The CDR3 consists of 11 residues.

For the CDR3, the DNA is TGCAGTGCTAGGGGCCGGGGGAACTACGAGCAGTACTTC. It yields the protein CSARGRGNYEQYF. The rearrangement uses TRBV20-1 and TRBJ2-7, with a tentative D call TRBD2 (6 bases). Trimming cost V 3 bases and J 3 bases, with 12 bases left between them. The CDR3 has 13 residues. CDR1 and CDR2 from the germline V gene are DFQATT and SNEGSKA (reference sequence).

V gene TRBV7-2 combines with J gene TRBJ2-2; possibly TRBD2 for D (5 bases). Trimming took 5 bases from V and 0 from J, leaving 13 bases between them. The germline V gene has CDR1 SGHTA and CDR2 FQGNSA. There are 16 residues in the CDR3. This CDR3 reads CASSRVVATNTGELFF. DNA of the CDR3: TGTGCCAGCAGCCGCGTTGTAGCGACGAACACCGGGGAGCTGTTTTTT.

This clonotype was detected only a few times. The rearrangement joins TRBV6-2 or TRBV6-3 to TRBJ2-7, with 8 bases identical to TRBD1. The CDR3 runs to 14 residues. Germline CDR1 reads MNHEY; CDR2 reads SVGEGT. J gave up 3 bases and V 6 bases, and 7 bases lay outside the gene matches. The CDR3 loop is CASRDRALVYEQYF. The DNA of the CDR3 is TGTGCCAGCAGGGACAGGGCGCTGGTCTACGAGCAGTACTTC.

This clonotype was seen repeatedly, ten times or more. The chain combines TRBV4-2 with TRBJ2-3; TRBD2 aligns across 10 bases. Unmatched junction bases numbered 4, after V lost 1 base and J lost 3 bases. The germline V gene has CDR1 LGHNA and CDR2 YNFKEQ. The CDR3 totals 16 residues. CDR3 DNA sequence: TGTGCCAGCAGCCAAGGGCTAGCGGGAGTGACAGATACGCAGTATTTT. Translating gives CASSQGLAGVTDTQYF.

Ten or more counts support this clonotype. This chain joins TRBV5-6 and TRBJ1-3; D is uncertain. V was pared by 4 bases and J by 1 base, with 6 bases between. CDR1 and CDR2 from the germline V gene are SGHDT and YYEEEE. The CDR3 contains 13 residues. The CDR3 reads CASSLVSGNTIYF. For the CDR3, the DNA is TGTGCCAGCAGCCTAGTATCTGGAAACACCATATATTTT. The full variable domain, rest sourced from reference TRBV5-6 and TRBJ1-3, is DAGVTQSPTHLIKTRGQQVTLRCSPKSGHDTVSWYQQALGQGPQFIFQYYEEEERQRGNFPDRFSGHQFPNYSSELNVNALLLGDSALYLCASSLVSGNTIYFGEGSWLTVV.

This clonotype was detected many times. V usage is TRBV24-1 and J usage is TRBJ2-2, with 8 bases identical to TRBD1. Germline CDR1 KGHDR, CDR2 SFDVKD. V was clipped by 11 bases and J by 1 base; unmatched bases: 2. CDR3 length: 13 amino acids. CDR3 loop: CAIGTGNTGELFF. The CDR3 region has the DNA TGTGCCATCGGGACAGGGAACACCGGGGAGCTGTTTTTT.

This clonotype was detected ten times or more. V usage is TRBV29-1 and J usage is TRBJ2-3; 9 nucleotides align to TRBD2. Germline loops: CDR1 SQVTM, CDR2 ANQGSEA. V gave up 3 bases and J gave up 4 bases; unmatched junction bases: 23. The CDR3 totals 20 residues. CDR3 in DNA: TGCAGCGTTGAGAGGAGACTTAGCGGGAGCTACAGCAGGGGGGCAGATACGCAGTATTTT. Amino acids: CSVERRLSGSYSRGADTQYF.

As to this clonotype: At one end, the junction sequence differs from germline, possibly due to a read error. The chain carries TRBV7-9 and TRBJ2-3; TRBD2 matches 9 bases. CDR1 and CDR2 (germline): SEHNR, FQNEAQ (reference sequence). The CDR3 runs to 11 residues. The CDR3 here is CASSPGGGLAF. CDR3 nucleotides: TGTGCCAGCAGCCCCGGGGGGGGACTAGCTTTT. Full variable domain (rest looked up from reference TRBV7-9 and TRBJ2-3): DTGVSQNPRHKITKRGQNVTFRCDPISEHNRLYWYRQTLGQGPEFLTYFQNEAQLEKSRLLSDRFSAERPKGSFSTLEIQRTEQGDSAMYLCASSPGGGLAFGPGTRLTVL.

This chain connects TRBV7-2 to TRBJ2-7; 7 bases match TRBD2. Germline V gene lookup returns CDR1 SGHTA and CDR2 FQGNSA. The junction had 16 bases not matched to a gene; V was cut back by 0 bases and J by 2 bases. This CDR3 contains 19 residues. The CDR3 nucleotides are TGTGCCAGCAGCTTAGCGGCTAGCGGCATAGCTTATCCACCCTACGAGCAGTACTTC. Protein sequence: CASSLAASGIAYPPYEQYF. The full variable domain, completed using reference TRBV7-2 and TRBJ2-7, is GAGVSQSPSNKVTEKGKDVELRCDPISGHTALYWYRQSLGQGLEFLIYFQGNSAPDKSGLPSDRFSAERTGGSVSTLTIQRTQQEDSAVYLCASSLAASGIAYPPYEQYFGPGTRLTVT.

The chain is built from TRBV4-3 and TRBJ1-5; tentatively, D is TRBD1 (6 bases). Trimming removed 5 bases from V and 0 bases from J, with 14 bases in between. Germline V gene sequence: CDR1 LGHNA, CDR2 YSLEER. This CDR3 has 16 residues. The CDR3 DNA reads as TGCGCCAGCAGCTGGACAGAACTTTATAGCAATCAGCCCCAGCATTTT. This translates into CASSWTELYSNQPQHF.

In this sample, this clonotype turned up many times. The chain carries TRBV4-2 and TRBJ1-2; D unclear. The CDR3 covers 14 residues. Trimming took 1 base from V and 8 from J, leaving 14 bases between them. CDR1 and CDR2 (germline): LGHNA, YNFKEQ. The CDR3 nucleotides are TGTGCCAGCAGCCAAGCAGGCAGCCCGGGGGGCTACACCTTC. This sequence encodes CASSQAGSPGGYTF.

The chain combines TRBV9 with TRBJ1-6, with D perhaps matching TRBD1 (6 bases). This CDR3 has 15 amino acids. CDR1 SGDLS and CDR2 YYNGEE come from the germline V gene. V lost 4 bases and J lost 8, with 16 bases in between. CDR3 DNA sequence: TGTGCCAGCAGCACACACAGGGTTGGGGATTCACCCCTCCACTTT. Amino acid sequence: CASSTHRVGDSPLHF.

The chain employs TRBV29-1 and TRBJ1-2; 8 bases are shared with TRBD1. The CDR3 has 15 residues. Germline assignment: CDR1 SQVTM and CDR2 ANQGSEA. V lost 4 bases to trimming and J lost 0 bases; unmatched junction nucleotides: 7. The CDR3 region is CSVGNPTGANYGYTF. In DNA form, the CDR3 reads TGCAGCGTTGGGAATCCGACAGGGGCTAACTATGGCTACACCTTC.

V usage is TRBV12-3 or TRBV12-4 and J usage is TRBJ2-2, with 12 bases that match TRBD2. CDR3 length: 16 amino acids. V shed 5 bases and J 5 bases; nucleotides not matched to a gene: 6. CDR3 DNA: TGTGCCAGCAGTCCCCGGACTAGCGGGACGACCGGGGAGCTGTTTTTT. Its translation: CASSPRTSGTTGELFF.

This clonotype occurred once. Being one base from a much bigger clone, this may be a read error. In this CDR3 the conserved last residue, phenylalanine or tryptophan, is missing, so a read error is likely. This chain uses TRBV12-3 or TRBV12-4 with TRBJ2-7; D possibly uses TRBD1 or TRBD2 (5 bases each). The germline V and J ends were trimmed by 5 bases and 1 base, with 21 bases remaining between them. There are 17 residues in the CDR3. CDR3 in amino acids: CASSTPEAGLGSYEQYY. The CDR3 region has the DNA TGTGCCAGCAGTACACCGGAGGCAGGGTTAGGATCCTACGAGCAGTACTAC.

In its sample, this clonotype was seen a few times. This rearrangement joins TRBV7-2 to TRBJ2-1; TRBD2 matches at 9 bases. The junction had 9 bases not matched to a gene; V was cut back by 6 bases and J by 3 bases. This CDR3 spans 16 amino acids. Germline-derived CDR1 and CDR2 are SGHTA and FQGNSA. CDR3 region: CASRAGTSPLYNEQFF. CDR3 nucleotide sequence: TGTGCCAGCAGGGCCGGGACTAGCCCCCTCTACAATGAGCAGTTCTTC. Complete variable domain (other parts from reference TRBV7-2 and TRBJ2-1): GAGVSQSPSNKVTEKGKDVELRCDPISGHTALYWYRQSLGQGLEFLIYFQGNSAPDKSGLPSDRFSAERTGGSVSTLTIQRTQQEDSAVYLCASRAGTSPLYNEQFFGPGTRLTVL.